This passage covers 8 T cell receptor beta chains from one sample sequenced in a study of T cell changes during pregnancy in multiple sclerosis (dated by TCRdb to about 2019). Libraries were prepared through the immunoSEQ multiplex PCR assay. TCRdb obtained this table from immuneACCESS and retained in-frame rearrangements with V and J assigned. These tables miss some clones; where compared with another copy, unresolved V genes account for less than half of the shortfall, and the remainder is unexplained. For this sample there are about 46,000 clones; just under 95% appear just once. The ten largest make up under 4.5% of the sample. The starting material was CD8+ T cells from peripheral blood mononuclear cells, obtained after pregnancy. The receptors derive from a female donor with multiple sclerosis, enrolled in a pregnancy study.

The chain recombines TRBV15 with TRBJ2-5; D may be TRBD2 (5 bases). Per the germline V gene, CDR1 is LNHNV and CDR2 is YYDKDF (reference sequence). The ends were cut back, 5 bases at V and 0 bases at J, with 16 bases in the middle. The CDR3 has 16 residues. CDR3 bases: TGTGCCACCAGCCCCCCCCCTCCGCGGGACCAAGAGACCCAGTACTTC. Its translation is CATSPPPPRDQETQYF. The whole variable domain, filled in from reference TRBV15 and TRBJ2-5, reads DAMVIQNPRYQVTQFGKPVTLSCSQTLNHNVMYWYQQKSSQAPKLLFHYYDKDFNNEADTPDNFQSRRPNTSFCFLDIRSPGLGDTAMYLCATSPPPPRDQETQYFGPGTRLLVL.

This clone occurred a few times. The J gene is TRBJ2-3, the V gene TRBV6-4; 7 positions match TRBD2. The trim removed 3 bases at V and 3 bases at J, leaving 0 bases unmatched. The CDR3 covers 13 residues. From germline, CDR1 is MRHNA and CDR2 SNTAGT. CDR3 region: CASSERETDTQYF. The CDR3 bases are TGTGCCAGCAGTGAGCGGGAGACAGATACGCAGTATTTT.

This chain joins TRBV27 and TRBJ1-1; TRBD1 matches 7 bases. CDR1 MNHEY and CDR2 SMNVEV come from the germline V gene (reference sequence). The V gene end was trimmed by 4 bases and the J gene end by 2 bases; junction bases not matched to a gene: 7. The CDR3 is 15 amino acids. The CDR3 DNA follows: TGTGCCAGCAGTTCCTACGGGACAGCCAACACTGAAGCTTTCTTT. Translating gives CASSSYGTANTEAFF.

This sequence joins TRBV10-1 and TRBJ1-4; D remains ambiguous. This CDR3 has 15 residues. V lost 6 bases and J 4 bases, leaving 15 bases between the germline ends. Germline assignment: CDR1 WNHNN and CDR2 SYGVQD (reference sequence). Here the CDR3 reads CASSSGRGDNEKLFF. In DNA, the CDR3 is TGCGCCAGCAGCTCGGGTCGCGGGGATAATGAAAAACTGTTTTTT.

A single count supports this clone. This chain uses TRBV15 with TRBJ2-7; D is unclear. CDR3 length: 14 amino acids. CDR1 is LNHNV and CDR2 is YYDKDF in the germline V gene (reference sequence). The V gene lost 1 base and the J gene lost 2 bases, with 9 bases spanning the gap. CDR3 DNA: TGTGCCACCAGCAGAGCCAGAACCCCCTACGAGCAGTACTTC. This gives the protein CATSRARTPYEQYF.

The chain links TRBV5-4 to TRBJ2-7; perhaps TRBD1 as D (6 bases). The CDR3 is made up of 13 amino acids. V lost 4 bases and J 2 bases, leaving 10 bases between the germline ends. Germline CDR1 is SGHNT and CDR2 is YYREEE (reference sequence). CDR3 in DNA: TGTGCCAGCAGCGGAGGACAGCCCTACGAGCAGTACTTC. Translation gives CASSGGQPYEQYF.

The chain joins TRBV11-1 to TRBJ2-1; the D gene is possibly TRBD2 (6 bases). The CDR3 has 11 amino acids. CDR1 is SGHAT and CDR2 is FQDESV in the germline V gene (reference sequence). The V end was cut by 10 bases, the J end by 8 bases, with 12 bases between. CDR3 loop: CAIGGAHEQFF. The CDR3 DNA sequence: TGTGCCATCGGAGGGGCCCATGAGCAGTTCTTC.

This clone was counted only a few times. The chain links TRBV6-1 to TRBJ1-2; D possibly corresponds to TRBD1 (6 bases). The CDR3 has 13 residues. Trimming stripped 1 base from V and 7 bases from J, with 10 bases between. Germline CDR1 reads MNHNS; CDR2 reads SASEGT. The CDR3 reads CASSEEGGGGYTF. The CDR3 DNA sequence: TGTGCCAGCAGTGAAGAAGGGGGGGGTGGCTACACCTTC.